Detailed here is one T cell receptor (beta chain). Its specificity is not known. The data are from a study of shared clonotypes between healthy human individuals. General observations from the study: Relative to their counterparts shared across all four donors, non-shared clonotypes exhibited diminished generation probabilities.

Trimming cost V 9 bases and J 3 bases; bases outside gene matches: 5. The V gene's germline CDR1 is ENHRY and CDR2 SYGVKD. This CDR3 spans 13 amino acids. Produced via immunoSEQ multiplex PCR; TCRdb's table is partial and in-frame only. Among about 1.1 million clones listed, roughly 74% were seen once. This chain joins TRBV10-3 and TRBJ1-5, with 7 nucleotides matching TRBD1. The sample was memory CD4+ T cells from PBMCs. Subset noted: CD45RA-negative fraction. The clonotype originates from a man younger than 30 in good health. Some clones in this sample may be carry-over from other donors' samples. CDR3: CAMRQGLNQPQHF. The DNA for the CDR3 is TGTGCCATGAGACAGGGCCTCAATCAGCCCCAGCATTTT.